The 16 T cell receptor beta chains listed next were all sequenced from one sample in a study of cytomegalovirus exposure and HLA in healthy donors. The study ran its PCR with 60 Vbeta and 13 Jbeta primers. The protocol was immunoSEQ multiplex PCR, while the TCRdb copy is restricted to in-frame clones and leaves out a portion. This table holds over 100,000 clones, roughly 60% found once. Sequenced: PBMCs. These receptors were obtained from a man aged 35-49 years in good health and CMV-seropositive.

This clone was counted a few times. The gene calls are TRBV5-1 and TRBJ2-5; the D gene is possibly TRBD2 (6 bases). The CDR3 runs 15 residues. The V end was cut by 0 bases, the J end by 1 base, with 10 bases between. Germline CDR1 is SGHRS and CDR2 is YFSETQ. The DNA of the CDR3 is TGCGCCAGCAGCTTGGGGGGCGGGGTCCAAGAGACCCAGTACTTC. This codes for CASSLGGGVQETQYF.

J is TRBJ2-5 and V is TRBV5-8; D is possibly TRBD2 (6 bases). V lost 0 bases to trimming and J lost 4 bases, with 16 bases between them. The germline V gene has CDR1 SGHTS and CDR2 YDEGEE. The CDR3 has 16 residues. The CDR3 reads CASSLAVGPGGETQYF. Here the CDR3 DNA reads TGTGCCAGCAGCTTGGCCGTCGGCCCCGGGGGAGAGACCCAGTACTTC. Drawing the rest from reference TRBV5-8 and TRBJ2-5, the complete variable domain is EAGVTQSPTHLIKTRGQQATLRCSPISGHTSVYWYQQALGLGLQFLLWYDEGEERNRGNFPPRFSGRQFPNYSSELNVNALELEDSALYLCASSLAVGPGGETQYFGPGTRLLVL.

The gene calls are TRBV7-4 and TRBJ2-3, with 7 bases lining up with TRBD2. Unmatched junction bases numbered 13, after V lost 1 base and J lost 6 bases. The length of the CDR3 is 17 residues. Germline CDR1 and CDR2: SGHVT and SQSDAQ. CDR3 protein: CASSLGYGGGGQDTQYF. CDR3 DNA sequence: TGTGCCAGCAGCTTAGGATATGGCGGGGGTGGGCAGGATACGCAGTATTTT.

This chain joins TRBV10-3 and TRBJ2-4, with TRBD1 matching over 10 bases. The CDR3 runs 15 residues. The germline V gene has CDR1 ENHRY and CDR2 SYGVKD. J lost 0 bases, V lost 10 bases, and 6 bases had no gene match. CDR3 DNA: TGTGCCAGACAGGGGGCGGCTCTAGCCAAAAACATTCAGTACTTC. It encodes CARQGAALAKNIQYF.

The chain recombines TRBV13 with TRBJ2-3; D is perhaps TRBD1 (5 bases). This CDR3 has 16 amino acids. Germline CDR1 PRHDT, CDR2 FYEKMQ (reference sequence). V dropped 3 bases and J dropped 0 bases, with 13 bases sitting between them. CDR3 sequence reads: CASSFEGASSTDTQYF. The CDR3 DNA follows: TGTGCCAGCAGCTTCGAAGGGGCTTCTAGCACAGATACGCAGTATTTT.

The CDR3 loop reads CSGVLDRGTEAFF. The DNA for the CDR3 is TGCAGCGGGGTCCTCGACAGGGGCACTGAAGCTTTCTTT. The chain carries TRBV29-1 and TRBJ1-1; 8 bases agree with TRBD1. Germline V gene lookup returns CDR1 SQVTM and CDR2 ANQGSEA. CDR3 length: 13 amino acids. Unmatched junction bases numbered 8, after V lost 7 bases and J lost 4 bases.

This chain connects TRBV7-2 to TRBJ2-5, with TRBD2 matching over 8 bases. V gave up 1 base and J gave up 2 bases; unmatched junction bases: 6. Germline CDR1 SGHTA, CDR2 FQGNSA. CDR3 length: 16 residues. CDR3 in amino acids: CASSLVAGGYQETQYF. CDR3 DNA sequence: TGTGCCAGCAGCTTAGTCGCGGGGGGCTATCAAGAGACCCAGTACTTC.

The chain combines TRBV19 with TRBJ1-2; TRBD1 agrees at 8 bases. The trim removed 8 bases at V and 7 bases at J, leaving 12 bases unmatched. Germline loops: CDR1 LNHDA, CDR2 SQIVND (reference sequence). The CDR3 covers 14 residues. The CDR3 reads CASATHQGAAGYTF. CDR3 DNA: TGTGCCAGTGCAACTCATCAGGGGGCAGCTGGCTACACCTTC.

This clone came up a few times. The chain links TRBV7-3 to TRBJ2-3; TRBD2 agrees at 12 bases. The J segment lost 2 bases and the V segment lost 5 bases, leaving 11 bases of the junction unmatched. CDR1 SGHTA and CDR2 FQGTGA come from the germline V gene. The CDR3 spans 18 residues. The CDR3 region is CASSPRGGLAGLTDTQYF. The CDR3 nucleotides read TGTGCCAGCAGCCCCCGTGGAGGACTAGCGGGGCTCACAGATACGCAGTATTTT.

V usage is TRBV11-2 and J usage is TRBJ2-6; tentatively, D is TRBD1 (5 bases). The germline V and J ends were trimmed by 4 bases and 0 bases, with 13 bases remaining between them. The CDR3 is 17 residues long. Germline CDR1 and CDR2: SGHAT and FQNNGV. The CDR3 sequence: CASSSYLRDSGANVLTF. The CDR3 coding sequence is TGTGCCAGCAGCTCTTACCTCAGGGACTCTGGGGCCAACGTCCTGACTTTC.

The rearrangement joins TRBV7-8 to TRBJ2-1; tentative D call: TRBD2 (5 bases). Germline V gives CDR1 SGHVS, CDR2 FQNEAQ. This CDR3 has 17 residues. Trimming pared 5 bases from V and 6 bases from J, leaving 23 bases between. Written as DNA, the CDR3 is TGTGCCAGCAGCCTCGAGGGCCGGGTCTTTCGAGCCAATGAGCAGTTCTTC. The encoded protein is CASSLEGRVFRANEQFF.

The J gene is TRBJ2-7, the V gene TRBV30; 10 nucleotides agree with TRBD1. Per the germline V gene, CDR1 is GTSNPN and CDR2 is SVGIG (reference sequence). The CDR3 extends over 14 amino acids. The V and J ends lost 2 bases and 8 bases, in that order; junction bases with no gene match: 9. CDR3 DNA: TGTGCCTGGAGTTCGCCGGGACAGGGGATAAAGCAGTACTTC. Amino acids: CAWSSPGQGIKQYF. Full variable domain (rest looked up from reference TRBV30 and TRBJ2-7): SQTIHQWPATLVQPVGSPLSLECTVEGTSNPNLYWYRQAAGRGLQLLFYSVGIGQISSEVPQNLSASRPQDRQFILSSKKLLLSDSGFYLCAWSSPGQGIKQYFGPGTRLTVT.

CDR3 in DNA: TGTGCCAGCAGCTCACAATCCAGGGGCAATGAGCAGTTCTTC. Its translation: CASSSQSRGNEQFF. This chain connects TRBV11-2 to TRBJ2-1; possible D gene TRBD1, 6 bases. CDR3 length: 14 amino acids. Germline loops: CDR1 SGHAT, CDR2 FQNNGV. Trimming shortened V by 4 bases and J by 6 bases, and 13 bases separated the two germline ends.

The chain carries TRBV29-1 and TRBJ2-5; D is perhaps TRBD2 (7 bases). The CDR3 has 14 residues. Trimming shortened V by 4 bases and J by 2 bases, and 14 bases separated the two germline ends. Germline CDR1 and CDR2: SQVTM and ANQGSEA. The CDR3 loop is CSVVGGAIQETQYF. DNA of the CDR3: TGCAGCGTTGTAGGGGGGGCGATTCAAGAGACCCAGTACTTC.

This clone has just a few counts. The chain recombines TRBV7-3 with TRBJ2-5, with a weak D call TRBD1 (5 bases). CDR1 and CDR2 (germline): SGHTA, FQGTGA. This CDR3 spans 16 amino acids. Trimming removed 1 base at V and 3 bases at J, with 15 bases between. The CDR3 DNA reads TGTGCCAGCAGCTTAAGTGGCCTCCTAGGGGAAGAGACCCAGTACTTC. It specifies CASSLSGLLGEETQYF.

V usage is TRBV6-5 and J usage is TRBJ1-1; no reliable D call. Trimming removed 7 bases from V and 6 bases from J, with 9 bases in between. Germline CDR1 and CDR2: MNHEY and SVGAGI. This CDR3 spans 11 amino acids. Written as DNA, the CDR3 is TGTGCCAGCATTCGAGGGTCTGAAGCTTTCTTT. Its translation is CASIRGSEAFF.